This T cell receptor (beta chain) was obtained from a study of tumor and adjacent non-tumor tissue in lung cancer. Whole-study context: Stage I to III disease affected 10 men and about five women aged about 31 to 85. Approximately 4.2 million productive TCRbeta reads were obtained per sample on average. Study-wide findings and caveats: Tumor tissue had significantly higher TCR diversity than normal lung.

The library came from three nested PCR rounds adapted from ARM-PCR protocols. TCRdb used MiXCR to reprocess the multiplex PCR reads, holding one entry per CDR3 protein. Found here are 45,000 or so distinct CDR3 sequences, roughly three fifths of them singletons; the top ten hold around 19%. This clonotype occurred once. The antigen remains unidentified. At one end, the junction sequence differs from germline, possibly due to a read error. The length of the CDR3 is 15 residues. CDR1 is MNHNS and CDR2 is SASEGT in the germline V gene. RNA was extracted from bulk tissue without any cell sorting. More than 3 cm separated this lung sample from the edge of the tumor. Newly diagnosed lung cancer patients had thoracic surgery in China, August–November 2014, without prior chemotherapy.

The chain employs TRBV6-1 and TRBJ1-1; 8 bases match TRBD1. Material for sequencing was distant non-tumor lung tissue. This clonotype was obtained from a middle-aged woman with non-small cell lung cancer. The CDR3 DNA reads TGTGCCAGCAGAACCCGGGACAGGACGGGGGCTGAAACTTTCTTT. It is translated as CASRTRDRTGAETFF.